The 13 T cell receptor beta chains presented below share a single source sample, sequenced in a study of T cells in Graves' hyperthyroidism and ophthalmopathy. Amplification targeted TCR beta CDR3 regions from RNA transcripts. Using the HTBI primer set, a first-round RT-PCR was run on the TCR CDR3. MiXCR was run by TCRdb on the multiplex PCR reads, yielding one entry per CDR3 protein. The data contain more than 300,000 distinct CDR3 sequences, approximately 13% of them singletons. Sequencing was performed on blood. The receptors here all came from an older woman with Graves' hyperthyroidism.

This clonotype has only a few counts. In DNA, the CDR3 is TGCAGCGCCGACCAAGAGACCCAGTACTTC. This encodes CSADQETQYF. The rearrangement uses TRBV29-1 and TRBJ2-5; D gene ambiguous. Trimming removed 7 bases from V and 0 bases from J, with 3 bases in between. Germline CDR1 SQVTM, CDR2 ANQGSEA. The CDR3 spans 10 residues.

This clonotype was detected many times. The chain links TRBV2 to TRBJ1-5; no definite D call. V was trimmed by 6 bases and J by 4 bases, leaving 7 bases between them. The germline V gene has CDR1 SNHLY and CDR2 FYNNEI. The CDR3 contains 12 residues. The CDR3 reads CASRDPNQPQHF. Written as DNA, the CDR3 is TGTGCCAGCAGGGACCCAAATCAGCCCCAGCATTTT.

This clonotype was observed many times. V gene TRBV20-1 combines with J gene TRBJ2-2; D ambiguous. The CDR3 consists of 14 residues. Germline V gives CDR1 DFQATT, CDR2 SNEGSKA (reference sequence). V was clipped by 0 bases and J by 3 bases, with 8 bases between them. The CDR3, as DNA: TGCAGTGCTAGAGATCGCGAATACACCGGGGAGCTGTTTTTT. Translating it yields CSARDREYTGELFF.

This clonotype occurred many times. The V call is TRBV5-1, the J call TRBJ2-7; D not certain. Per germline, CDR1 SGHRS and CDR2 YFSETQ. The CDR3 is made up of 16 amino acids. V was cut by 0 bases and J by 5 bases, with 18 bases left in between. DNA of the CDR3: TGCGCCAGCAGCTTGGAGGCTGGATCCTGGGTTCACGAGCAGTACTTC. Amino acid sequence: CASSLEAGSWVHEQYF.

This clonotype came up many times. CDR3 nucleotides: TGTGCCAGCTCACCAGCCACAGGGGCGGGTGAGACCCAGTACTTC. Translation: CASSPATGAGETQYF. This rearrangement joins TRBV18 to TRBJ2-5; 7 bases are a match to TRBD1. The germline gives CDR1 KGHSH, CDR2 LQKENI. The length of the CDR3 is 15 residues. The trim removed 2 bases at V and 5 bases at J, leaving 8 bases unmatched.

The chain recombines TRBV6-1 with TRBJ1-3; D possibly corresponds to TRBD1 (6 bases). Per the germline V gene, CDR1 is MNHNS and CDR2 is SASEGT. V lost 3 bases and J lost 2, with 14 bases in between. The CDR3 spans 16 residues. The CDR3 sequence: CASSDGPPGAGNTIYF. CDR3 DNA: TGTGCCAGCAGTGATGGTCCTCCAGGGGCTGGAAACACCATATATTTT.

In its sample, this clonotype was seen many times. As DNA, the CDR3 is TGTGCCACAACTAGCGGGAGTCTCTACGAGCAGTACTTC. Protein: CATTSGSLYEQYF. The chain couples TRBV27 to TRBJ2-7; 11 bases match TRBD2. V dropped 10 bases and J dropped 3; count of bases not matched to a gene: 5. The germline CDR1 and CDR2 sequences are MNHEY and SMNVEV (reference sequence). This CDR3 comprises 13 residues.

This clonotype has ten or more counts. The CDR3 DNA reads TGTGCCAGCAGCCCCGGGCGTTTAGTATACGAGCAGTACTTC. It codes for CASSPGRLVYEQYF. The rearrangement links TRBV5-4 to TRBJ2-7, with unresolved D. CDR1 and CDR2 (germline): SGHNT, YYREEE (reference sequence). This CDR3 has 14 amino acids. V was clipped by 4 bases and J by 4 bases, with 15 bases between them.

This clonotype showed up just a few times. The J gene is TRBJ1-4, the V gene TRBV4-1; unclear D gene. CDR3 size: 15 residues. Trimming pared 4 bases from V and 0 bases from J, leaving 9 bases between. CDR1 is MGHRA, CDR2 YSYEKL, per germline. The CDR3 bases are TGCGCCAGCAGCCCAGCGGGTACAACTAATGAAAAACTGTTTTTT. Protein: CASSPAGTTNEKLFF.

This clonotype was counted between two and nine times. The chain is built from TRBV24-1 and TRBJ1-5; no reliable D call. CDR1 and CDR2 (germline): KGHDR, SFDVKD. This CDR3 region has 15 residues. Deletions cut 4 bases from V and 6 bases from J, with 15 bases between. The CDR3 coding sequence is TGTGCCACCAGTGACTCTAAGGGTGCCCCTCAGCCCCAGCATTTT. It specifies CATSDSKGAPQPQHF.

This clonotype has a count of ten or more. The V call is TRBV2, the J call TRBJ2-1, with 7 bases lining up with TRBD2. Trimming at V came to 10 bases and at J to 7 bases, leaving 10 bases not matched to a gene. The CDR3 sequence is 13 residues long. Germline loops: CDR1 SNHLY, CDR2 FYNNEI. The CDR3 DNA reads TGTGCCAACCTCGGGGGAGGGTGGAATGAGCAGTTCTTC. This translates into CANLGGGWNEQFF.

This clonotype was counted ten times or more. This chain joins TRBV5-1 and TRBJ2-5, with TRBD1 matching over 12 bases. This CDR3 is 14 amino acids long. Trimming took 4 bases from V and 5 from J; bases not matched to a gene: 3. Germline CDR1 and CDR2: SGHRS and YFSETQ. CDR3: CASSPGTGGETQYF. CDR3 DNA: TGCGCCAGCAGCCCTGGGACAGGGGGCGAGACCCAGTACTTC. The full variable domain, completed using reference TRBV5-1 and TRBJ2-5, is KAGVTQTPRYLIKTRGQQVTLSCSPISGHRSVSWYQQTPGQGLQFLFEYFSETQRNKGNFPGRFSGRQFSNSRSEMNVSTLELGDSALYLCASSPGTGGETQYFGPGTRLLVL.

This clonotype has at least ten counts. The genes are TRBV14 and TRBJ2-7; D is possibly TRBD2 (6 bases). V shed 3 bases and J shed 3 bases, with 12 bases lying between them. The length of the CDR3 is 14 residues. CDR1 is SGHDN, CDR2 FVKESK, per germline. The CDR3 loop is CASSQGGTFYEQYF. The CDR3 DNA reads TGTGCCAGCAGCCAGGGCGGGACCTTCTACGAGCAGTACTTC.